This T cell receptor (beta chain) was captured in a study of technical replicates of blood from a few donors. V was pared by 3 bases and J by 5 bases, with 8 bases of the junction left unmatched. The germline V gene encodes CDR1 KGHSH and CDR2 LQKENI. The length of the CDR3 is 15 residues. TCRdb's table, derived via immunoSEQ multiplex PCR, lists solely in-frame clones and lacks some. This sample has 55,000 to 75,000 clones; 90% to 95% occur once, and the top ten carry about 3.9%. The genes are TRBV18 and TRBJ1-2; TRBD1 matches 8 bases. The sequenced material came from PBMCs. The TCR was taken from a human donor in good health. Some clones in this sample may be carry-over from other donors' samples. In nucleotides, the CDR3 is TGTGCCAGCTCACCCTTGGACAGGGCCTCATATGGCTACACCTTC. Protein product: CASSPLDRASYGYTF. Full variable domain (remainder filled in from reference TRBV18 and TRBJ1-2): NAGVMQNPRHLVRRRGQEARLRCSPMKGHSHVYWYRQLPEEGLKFMVYLQKENIIDESGMPKERFSAEFPKEGPSILRIQQVVRGDSAAYFCASSPLDRASYGYTFGSGTRLTVV.